One sample yielded the 5 T cell receptor beta chains listed below, sequenced in a study of blood T cells in healthy people across ages. A second PCR, run for roughly 7 to 12 cycles, used a sample-barcoded 5' primer plus a J-beta primer mix. One entry per CDR3 protein, called by TCRdb with MiXCR from the 5' RACE reads. The data contain roughly 1.5 million distinct CDR3 sequences, roughly two fifths of them singletons. Sequencing was done on a sample of blood. The receptor set was obtained from a young woman in good health.

The V call is TRBV12-5, the J call TRBJ2-6; D is unclear. This CDR3 has 15 amino acids. With 6 bases removed from V and 0 bases from J, the gap between germline ends came to 9 bases. From germline, CDR1 is LGHNT and CDR2 FRNRAP. The CDR3 DNA reads as TGTGCTAGTGGCCCTCACAGCTCTGGGGCCAACGTCCTGACTTTC. Its protein product is CASGPHSSGANVLTF. Looking up the rest from reference TRBV12-5 and TRBJ2-6 gives the full variable domain: DARVTQTPRHKVTEMGQEVTMRCQPILGHNTVFWYRQTMMQGLELLAYFRNRAPLDDSGMPKDRFSAEMPDATLATLKIQPSEPRDSAVYFCASGPHSSGANVLTFGAGSRLTVL.

This clonotype occurred many times. The chain links TRBV12-3 or TRBV12-4 to TRBJ2-2, with no clear D. Trimming left V 7 bases short and J 5 bases short, with 11 bases between. The CDR3 spans 13 residues. This chain's CDR3 is CASILDRTGELFF. As DNA, the CDR3 is TGTGCCAGCATCCTAGATCGGACCGGGGAGCTGTTTTTT.

This clonotype was recorded at least ten times. A read error may be the cause here, since a much bigger clone is one base away. The chain has TRBV4-3 and TRBJ2-5; D is possibly TRBD1 (5 bases). The V gene lost 0 bases and the J gene lost 1 base, with 12 bases spanning the gap. Germline V CDR1 and CDR2: LGHNA, YSLEER. The CDR3 sequence is 16 residues long. This CDR3 reads CASSQDGASPQETQYF. The CDR3 nucleotides are TGCGCCAGCAGCCAAGATGGGGCAAGCCCCCAAGAGACCCAGTACTTC.

This clonotype was recorded a few times. This chain uses TRBV3-1 with TRBJ2-1; D is unclear. The CDR3 has 15 residues. CDR1 LGHDT and CDR2 YNNKEL come from the germline V gene (reference sequence). Trimming removed 7 bases at V and 1 base at J, with 14 bases between. DNA of the CDR3: TGTGCCAGCACCGTGGCCCCAGGATCCTACAATGAGCAGTTCTTC. It is translated as CASTVAPGSYNEQFF.

This clonotype was picked up a small number of times. Here the CDR3 DNA reads TGCGCCAGCAGCAGACGGGTGGGTCGGTCCTACAATGAGCAGTTCTTC. Amino acid sequence: CASSRRVGRSYNEQFF. The J gene is TRBJ2-1, the V gene TRBV4-3; no reliable D call. CDR3 length: 16 amino acids. Trimming pared 5 bases from V and 1 base from J, leaving 15 bases between. Germline CDR1 and CDR2: LGHNA and YSLEER.